This TCR beta chain was identified in a study of low-dose radiotherapy and immunotherapy resistance in tumors. Overall study context: Each two-week cycle included intravenous cyclophosphamide 200 mg/m2, given one day before radiation and immunotherapy.

In germline, CDR1 is SQVTM, CDR2 ANQGSEA. This CDR3 is built from 15 residues. V lost 8 bases to trimming and J lost 7 bases; unmatched junction nucleotides: 17. Alpha and beta chains were covered, as first-strand cDNA relied on TRAV- and TRBV-specific primers. Using a constant-region primer together with a V-primer adapter, TCRs were subjected to roughly 18 PCR cycles of amplification. From the reads, TCRdb called clonotypes with MiXCR, one entry per CDR3 protein. The sample lists under 75,000 distinct CDR3 sequences, about 25% occurring once. Time point of the sample: after trial treatment. Sample treatment: LDRT plus nivolumab, ipilimumab, low-dose cyclophosphamide and aspirin (RACIN trial). On this clonotype: A read error likely explains this, since a far larger clone differs by one base.

This specimen was PBMCs, taken after low-dose radiotherapy plus immunotherapy. The chain combines TRBV29-1 with TRBJ2-7, with 10 bases identical to TRBD2. The source of this sequence is a male donor with prostate cancer. CDR3 sequence: CSITPSGGAYNEQYF. The CDR3 DNA is TGCAGCATTACCCCCAGCGGGGGGGCCTACAATGAGCAGTACTTC.